Each of the 7 T cell receptor beta chains below was sequenced from the same sample in a study of identifying expanded T cells in peripheral blood. This table comes from immunoSEQ multiplex PCR, and its TCRdb copy is limited to in-frame clones, with some not included. The sample has some 95,000 clones; more than 75% are singletons. The source material was blood. The source of these receptors is a person between 18 and 75 years old in good health.

The chain recombines TRBV5-8 with TRBJ1-2; D gene uncertain. Per germline, CDR1 SGHTS and CDR2 YDEGEE. Trimming pared 0 bases from V and 8 bases from J, leaving 5 bases between. This CDR3 spans 11 amino acids. CDR3 bases: TGTGCCAGCAGCTTGGTGGGGGGCTACACCTTC. Its protein product is CASSLVGGYTF.

The chain is built from TRBV19 and TRBJ1-2; TRBD1 might be the D (5 bases). V was cut by 6 bases and J by 0 bases, with 14 bases left in between. Germline V CDR1 and CDR2: LNHDA, SQIVND (reference sequence). This CDR3 contains 15 residues. CDR3 protein: CASRVKGDPNYGYTF. In nucleotides, the CDR3 is TGTGCCAGTAGGGTGAAAGGGGATCCTAACTATGGCTACACCTTC. Supplemented by reference TRBV19 and TRBJ1-2, the full variable domain reads DGGITQSPKYLFRKEGQNVTLSCEQNLNHDAMYWYRQDPGQGLRLIYYSQIVNDFQKGDIAEGYSVSREKKESFPLTVTSAQKNPTAFYLCASRVKGDPNYGYTFGSGTRLTVV.

The V call is TRBV9, the J call TRBJ1-4; TRBD1 matches 7 bases. The CDR3 is made up of 15 amino acids. Trimming took 1 base from V and 14 from J; bases not matched to a gene: 14. Germline loops: CDR1 SGDLS, CDR2 YYNGEE. This chain's CDR3 is CASSVFGHGDRELFF. The CDR3 DNA sequence: TGTGCCAGCAGCGTATTTGGTCACGGGGACAGAGAGCTGTTTTTT.

The CDR3: CASRAFTGAPGYTF. In nucleotides, the CDR3 is TGTGCCAGCAGAGCATTTACAGGGGCCCCCGGCTACACCTTC. The V call is TRBV9, the J call TRBJ1-2, with 7 positions matching TRBD1. The CDR3 has 14 residues. The trim removed 5 bases at V and 8 bases at J, leaving 12 bases unmatched. Germline CDR1 is SGDLS and CDR2 is YYNGEE.

The chain links TRBV6-1 to TRBJ1-2; TRBD1 matches at 7 bases. This CDR3 region has 12 residues. Germline V gives CDR1 MNHNS, CDR2 SASEGT. After removal of 6 bases from V and 8 bases from J, the junction contained 6 bases not matched to a gene. Written as DNA, the CDR3 is TGTGCCAGCAGAGTAACAGGGGAAGGCTACACCTTC. It is translated as CASRVTGEGYTF.

The genes are TRBV7-7 and TRBJ2-5; D is unresolved. The CDR3 contains 13 residues. V dropped 5 bases and J dropped 1 base, with 8 bases sitting between them. Germline V gene lookup returns CDR1 SSHAT and CDR2 FNYEAQ (reference sequence). This chain's CDR3 is CASSPNPQETQYF. CDR3 DNA sequence: TGTGCCAGCAGCCCTAACCCCCAAGAGACCCAGTACTTC.

The chain carries TRBV30 and TRBJ1-2, with D unclear. Germline CDR1 GTSNPN, CDR2 SVGIG (reference sequence). Trimming took 2 bases from V and 2 from J, leaving 15 bases between them. The CDR3 is 15 amino acids. The CDR3 DNA follows: TGTGCCTGGAGTATGCCTCTTTTACTCAACTATGGCTACACCTTC. It encodes CAWSMPLLLNYGYTF.